The 5 T cell receptor beta chains below all came from one sample that was sequenced in a study of cytomegalovirus exposure and HLA in healthy donors. The PCR used 60 Vbeta and 13 Jbeta primers. Sequenced by immunoSEQ multiplex PCR; TCRdb stores in-frame clones only, minus some. The sample lists more than 90,000 clones, just under 70% occurring once. Sequencing was carried out using PBMCs. All receptors come from a man aged 30 to 45 in good health and CMV-seropositive.

The gene calls are TRBV7-9 and TRBJ1-6, with 10 positions matching TRBD1. CDR3 length: 15 residues. Germline-derived CDR1 and CDR2 are SEHNR and FQNEAQ (reference sequence). With V trimmed by 3 bases and J by 9 bases, 5 bases remained unmatched. The CDR3 DNA follows: TGTGCCAGCAGCTTCAGACAGGGGGCCGGTTCACCCCTCCACTTT. Translating it yields CASSFRQGAGSPLHF.

This rearrangement joins TRBV27 to TRBJ2-2; tentatively, D is TRBD1 (6 bases). The V end lost 8 bases, the J end lost 0 bases, and 16 bases lay between the germline ends. Germline assignment: CDR1 MNHEY and CDR2 SMNVEV (reference sequence). This CDR3 spans 16 amino acids. CDR3 in amino acids: CASSTIGQPNTGELFF. CDR3 DNA: TGTGCCAGCTCCACCATCGGACAGCCGAACACCGGGGAGCTGTTTTTT.

The V gene is TRBV6-1, the J gene TRBJ2-3; TRBD2 matches 11 bases. V shed 4 bases, J shed 3 bases, and the junction held 6 bases outside the gene matches. This CDR3 region has 16 residues. CDR1 and CDR2 from the germline V gene are MNHNS and SASEGT. CDR3 nucleotide sequence: TGTGCCAGCAGTGCTTTAGCGGGAGGGATGACAGATACGCAGTATTTT. As protein: CASSALAGGMTDTQYF.

This clone showed up just a few times. This chain connects TRBV5-6 to TRBJ1-2; D is undetermined. Germline-derived CDR1 and CDR2 are SGHDT and YYEEEE. Trimming shortened V by 0 bases and J by 1 base, and 7 bases separated the two germline ends. The CDR3 is 14 amino acids. The CDR3 coding sequence is TGTGCCAGCAGCTTGGCGGGGATTAACTATGGCTACACCTTC. This sequence encodes CASSLAGINYGYTF.

The J gene is TRBJ2-7, the V gene TRBV30; 10 bases are a match to TRBD1. The V gene's germline CDR1 is GTSNPN and CDR2 SVGIG (reference sequence). The CDR3 runs to 11 residues. The CDR3 DNA reads as TGTGCCTGGAGTGTAGGGACAGGGGTCCACGTC. Its protein product is CAWSVGTGVHV.